This paragraph reports one T cell receptor (beta chain). This table comes from immunoSEQ multiplex PCR, and its TCRdb copy is limited to in-frame clones, with some not included. The profile covers about 130,000 clones, with about nine tenths appearing a single time and about 4.1% taken by the ten largest. The sample originates from a study of blood T cell repertoires in COVID-19. At the level of the study: Some COVID-19 samples were acute and others convalescent; all came from the United States, Italy and Spain. The cDNA or gDNA used as material had been derived from T cells, B-cell-depleted T cells, or PBMCs.

Germline V gene lookup returns CDR1 SGHTA and CDR2 FQGNSA. The V end lost 5 bases, the J end lost 3 bases, and 13 bases lay between the germline ends. The CDR3 runs 14 residues. Cohorts were determined from participant-reported clinical history. Either two negative PCRs, clearance, or symptom resolution qualified Cohort 3 donors as recovered. The J gene is TRBJ1-2, the V gene TRBV7-2; a possible D gene is TRBD1 (6 bases). Sequenced input: PBMCs or T cells enriched from blood (not recorded which). The sequence came from a man aged 50-59 years who had recovered from COVID-19. In DNA form, the CDR3 reads TGTGCCAGCAGCAACACAGGGATCGACTATGGCTACACCTTC. It codes for CASSNTGIDYGYTF.